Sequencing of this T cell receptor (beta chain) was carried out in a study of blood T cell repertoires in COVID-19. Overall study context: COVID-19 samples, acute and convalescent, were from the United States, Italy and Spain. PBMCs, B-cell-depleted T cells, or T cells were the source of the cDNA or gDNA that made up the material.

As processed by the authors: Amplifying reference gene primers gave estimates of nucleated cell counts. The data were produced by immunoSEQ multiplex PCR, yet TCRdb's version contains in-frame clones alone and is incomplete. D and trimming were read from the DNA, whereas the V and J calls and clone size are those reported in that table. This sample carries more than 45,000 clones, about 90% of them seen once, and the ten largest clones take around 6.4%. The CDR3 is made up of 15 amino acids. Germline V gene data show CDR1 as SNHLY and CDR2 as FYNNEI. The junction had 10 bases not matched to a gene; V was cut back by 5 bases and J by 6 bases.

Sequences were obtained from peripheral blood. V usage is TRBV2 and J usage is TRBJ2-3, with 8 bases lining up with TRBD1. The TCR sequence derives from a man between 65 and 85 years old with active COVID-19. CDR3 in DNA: TGTGCCAGCAGTACGACAGGGGTCCTCGGGGATACGCAGTATTTT. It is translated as CASSTTGVLGDTQYF.